This T cell receptor beta chain comes out of a study of blood T cells in healthy people across ages. General study findings and limits: Naive T cell percentage and TCR beta diversity correlated strongly.

The donors, healthy Caucasians from Russia, were aged about 6 to 95. RNA extraction gave at least 5.5 micrograms of total RNA per sample. Then a second PCR, running about 6 to 12 cycles, was carried out with a sample-barcoded 5' primer and a J-beta primer mix. Samples each returned at least 2.5 million CDR3-containing paired-end reads. TCRdb called the 5' RACE reads again in MiXCR, with one record for every CDR3 protein. The sample consists of some 1.8 million distinct CDR3 sequences, about two fifths of them appearing once. Remarks on this clonotype: The antigen remains unidentified.

The V and J ends lost 5 bases and 5 bases, in that order; junction bases with no gene match: 9. This CDR3 comprises 16 residues. In germline, CDR1 is SGHTA, CDR2 FQGNSA. Sequenced sample: blood. This sequence joins TRBV7-2 and TRBJ2-1; 10 bases match TRBD2. The sequence came from a human donor in good health. CDR3 in DNA: TGTGCCAGCAGCATTAGTAGCGGGGGGTTTAACAATGAGCAGTTCTTC. Amino acid sequence: CASSISSGGFNNEQFF.